In its sample, the clone carrying this T cell receptor beta chain was seen a few times. As yet, its antigen is unknown. The sample belongs to a study of vaccination and CD4 T cells after COVID-19. The Oncomine TCR Beta short-read assay sequenced DNA from cultured CD4+ T cells. One entry per CDR3 protein results from TCRdb running MiXCR on the PCR reads. The top ten hold 9% to 15% of the sample, which has more than 13,000 distinct CDR3 sequences, 21% seen once. The CDR3 covers 12 residues. The V segment lost 4 bases and the J segment 8 bases; nucleotides outside the gene matches: 4. The treatment was: roughly ten-day PBMC culture with coronavirus spike peptide pools or control peptides (ViraFEST assay).

The V call is TRBV12-3 or TRBV12-4, the J call TRBJ1-1; 7 positions agree with TRBD1. The TCR sequence derives from a human donor who received a COVID-19 vaccine. This specimen was CD4+ T cells from blood, cultured in vitro, taken before SARS-CoV-2 vaccination. The CDR3 here is CASSSTGSEAFF. The CDR3 region has the DNA TGTGCCAGCAGTTCGACAGGGAGCGAAGCTTTCTTT.